This TCR beta chain was identified during a study of T-cell reconstitution after alpha-beta-depleted transplantation in children. CDR1 LGHNA and CDR2 YSLEER come from the germline V gene. Germline trimming cut 0 bases from V and 3 bases from J; bases unmatched to any gene: 6. CDR3 length: 16 residues. This clonotype was detected a few times. The TCRbeta library was prepared with unique molecular identifiers. TCRdb analysed the PCR reads with MiXCR anew, one entry per CDR3 protein. The profile shows hundreds of thousands of distinct CDR3 sequences, approximately 15% of them singletons. The sequencing used PBMCs from the stem cell graft donor, collected from the stem cell graft. V gene TRBV4-3 combines with J gene TRBJ2-3, with TRBD1 identical over 7 bases. The receptor was isolated from a human donor who donated a stem cell graft to a child with acute myeloid leukemia. The CDR3 here is CASSQESGGQTDTQYF. In DNA form, the CDR3 reads TGCGCCAGCAGCCAAGAATCAGGGGGTCAGACAGATACGCAGTATTTT.